This T cell receptor beta chain is drawn from a study of blood T cell repertoires in COVID-19. Turning to the study itself: The United States, Italy and Spain supplied acute and convalescent COVID-19 samples. The analysed material was cDNA or gDNA that came from T cells, B-cell-depleted T cells, or PBMCs.

V lost 1 base and J lost 4, with 8 bases in between. The CDR3 is made up of 14 amino acids. Per the germline V gene, CDR1 is MGHRA and CDR2 is YSYEKL. Enrolled through a virtual design, the participants were between about 18 and 89 years of age and came from 24 US areas. Participants' own reports of clinical history determined their cohort assignment. TCRdb's table, derived via immunoSEQ multiplex PCR, lists solely in-frame clones and lacks some. The sample records 200,000 to 300,000 clones, around nine tenths being singletons. The V call is TRBV4-1, the J call TRBJ1-5; D call uncertain. The sequence derives from a woman aged 35 to 49 who had been exposed to COVID-19. The sequenced sample consisted of PBMCs or T cells enriched from blood (not recorded which). CDR3 DNA: TGCGCCAGCAGCCAAGGAGGGCTGAATCAGCCCCAGCATTTT. Translation: CASSQGGLNQPQHF.